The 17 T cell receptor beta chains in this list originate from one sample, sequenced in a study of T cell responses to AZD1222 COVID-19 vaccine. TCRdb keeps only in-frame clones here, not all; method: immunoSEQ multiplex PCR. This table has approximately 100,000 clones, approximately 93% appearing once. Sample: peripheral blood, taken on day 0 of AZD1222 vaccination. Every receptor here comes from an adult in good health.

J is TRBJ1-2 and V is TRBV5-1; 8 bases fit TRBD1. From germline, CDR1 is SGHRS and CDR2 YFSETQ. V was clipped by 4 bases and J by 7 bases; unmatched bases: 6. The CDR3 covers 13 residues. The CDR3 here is CASSPDRVGGYTF. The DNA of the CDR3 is TGCGCCAGCAGCCCGGACAGGGTCGGTGGCTACACCTTC.

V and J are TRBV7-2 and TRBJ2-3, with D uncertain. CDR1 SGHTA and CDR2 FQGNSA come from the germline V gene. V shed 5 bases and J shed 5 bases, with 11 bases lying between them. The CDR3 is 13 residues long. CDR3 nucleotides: TGTGCCAGCAGCAATAATATTGTAGATACGCAGTATTTT. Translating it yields CASSNNIVDTQYF.

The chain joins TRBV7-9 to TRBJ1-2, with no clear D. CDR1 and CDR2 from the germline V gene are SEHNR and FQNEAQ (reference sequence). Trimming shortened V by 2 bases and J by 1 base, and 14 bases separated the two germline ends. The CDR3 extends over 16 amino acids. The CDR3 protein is CASSLYPPNVNYGYTF. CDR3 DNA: TGTGCCAGCAGCTTATACCCCCCCAACGTTAACTATGGCTACACCTTC.

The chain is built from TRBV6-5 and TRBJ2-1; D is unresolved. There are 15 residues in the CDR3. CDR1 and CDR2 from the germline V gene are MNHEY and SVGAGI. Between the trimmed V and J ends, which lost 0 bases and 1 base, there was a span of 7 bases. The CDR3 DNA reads TGTGCCAGCAGTTACTCACGGAGTTCCTACAATGAGCAGTTCTTC. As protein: CASSYSRSSYNEQFF.

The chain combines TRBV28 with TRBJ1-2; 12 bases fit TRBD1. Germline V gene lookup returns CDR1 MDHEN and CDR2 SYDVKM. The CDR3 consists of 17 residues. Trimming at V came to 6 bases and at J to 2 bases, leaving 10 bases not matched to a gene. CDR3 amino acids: CASSWGQGAMRNYGYTF. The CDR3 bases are TGTGCCAGCAGCTGGGGACAGGGGGCCATGCGGAACTATGGCTACACCTTC.

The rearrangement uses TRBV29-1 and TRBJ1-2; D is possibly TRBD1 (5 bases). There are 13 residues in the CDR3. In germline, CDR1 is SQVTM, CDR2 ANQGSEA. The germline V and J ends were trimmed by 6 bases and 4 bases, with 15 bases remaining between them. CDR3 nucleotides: TGCAGCGTGGCCTTGGGGCAAAGCTATGGCTACACCTTC. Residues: CSVALGQSYGYTF.

The CDR3 coding sequence is TGTGCCAGCAGCTCCCTCAAGGGGAGCTCCTACAATGAGCAGTTCTTC. Amino acid sequence: CASSSLKGSSYNEQFF. The J gene is TRBJ2-1, the V gene TRBV7-2; D is perhaps TRBD1 or TRBD2 (5 bases each). The CDR3 loop spans 16 amino acids. Germline CDR1 reads SGHTA; CDR2 reads FQGNSA. V dropped 4 bases and J dropped 0 bases, with 13 bases sitting between them.

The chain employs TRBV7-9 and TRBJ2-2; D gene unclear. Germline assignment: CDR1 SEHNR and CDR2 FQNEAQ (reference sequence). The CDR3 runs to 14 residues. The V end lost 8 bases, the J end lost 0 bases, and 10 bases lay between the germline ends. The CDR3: CASELSANTGELFF. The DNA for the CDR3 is TGTGCCAGCGAGCTCAGCGCGAACACCGGGGAGCTGTTTTTT.

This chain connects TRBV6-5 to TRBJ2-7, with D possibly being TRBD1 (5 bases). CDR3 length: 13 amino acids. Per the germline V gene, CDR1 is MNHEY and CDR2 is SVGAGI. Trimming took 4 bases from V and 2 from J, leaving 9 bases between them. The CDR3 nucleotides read TGTGCCAGCAGTTTCACAGGAGCCTACGAGCAGTACTTC. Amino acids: CASSFTGAYEQYF.

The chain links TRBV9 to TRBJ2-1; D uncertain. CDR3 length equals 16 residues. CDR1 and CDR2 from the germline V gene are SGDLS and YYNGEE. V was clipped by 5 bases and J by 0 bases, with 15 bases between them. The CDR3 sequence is CASSYDSQSSYNEQFF. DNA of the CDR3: TGTGCCAGCAGTTATGACTCCCAAAGCTCCTACAATGAGCAGTTCTTC.

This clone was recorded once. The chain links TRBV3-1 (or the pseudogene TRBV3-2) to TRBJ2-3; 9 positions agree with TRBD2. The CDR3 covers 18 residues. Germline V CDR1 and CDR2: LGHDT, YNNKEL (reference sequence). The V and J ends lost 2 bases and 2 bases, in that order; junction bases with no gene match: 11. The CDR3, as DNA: TGTGCCAGCAGCCAAACGCGGCCCCAGCGGGGGGCCACAGATACGCAGTATTTT. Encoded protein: CASSQTRPQRGATDTQYF.

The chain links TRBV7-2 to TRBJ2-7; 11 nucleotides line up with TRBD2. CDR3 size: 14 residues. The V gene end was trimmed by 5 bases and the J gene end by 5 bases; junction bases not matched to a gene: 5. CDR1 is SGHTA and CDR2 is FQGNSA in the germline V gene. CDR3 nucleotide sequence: TGTGCCAGCAGCCTTCTAGCGGGGGGTAACGAGCAGTACTTC. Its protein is CASSLLAGGNEQYF.

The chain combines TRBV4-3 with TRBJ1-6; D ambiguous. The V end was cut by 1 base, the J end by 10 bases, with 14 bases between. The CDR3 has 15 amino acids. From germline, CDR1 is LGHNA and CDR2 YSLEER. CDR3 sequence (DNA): TGCGCCAGCAGCCAAGCCCTAAGGGTCCAGTCACCCCTCCACTTT. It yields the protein CASSQALRVQSPLHF.

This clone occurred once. For the CDR3, the DNA is TGTGCCAGTAGTATAGGTTTGGGGAATGAGCAGTTCTTC. Translation gives CASSIGLGNEQFF. The chain uses TRBV19 and TRBJ2-1; D is ambiguous. Per germline, CDR1 LNHDA and CDR2 SQIVND (reference sequence). Trimming took off 1 base at V and 7 bases at J, with 8 bases between the two ends. The CDR3 runs to 13 residues.

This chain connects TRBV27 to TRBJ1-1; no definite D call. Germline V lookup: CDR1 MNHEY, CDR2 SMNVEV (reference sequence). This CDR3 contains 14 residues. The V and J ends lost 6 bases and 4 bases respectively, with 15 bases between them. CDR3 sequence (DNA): TGTGCCAGCAGCCCGGGCCTCTGGGGCACTGAAGCTTTCTTT. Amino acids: CASSPGLWGTEAFF.

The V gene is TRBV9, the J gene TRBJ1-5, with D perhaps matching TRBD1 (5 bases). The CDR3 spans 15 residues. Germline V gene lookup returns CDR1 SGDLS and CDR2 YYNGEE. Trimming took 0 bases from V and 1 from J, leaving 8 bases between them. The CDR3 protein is CASSVEGASNQPQHF. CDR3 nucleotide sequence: TGTGCCAGCAGCGTAGAAGGGGCGAGCAATCAGCCCCAGCATTTT.

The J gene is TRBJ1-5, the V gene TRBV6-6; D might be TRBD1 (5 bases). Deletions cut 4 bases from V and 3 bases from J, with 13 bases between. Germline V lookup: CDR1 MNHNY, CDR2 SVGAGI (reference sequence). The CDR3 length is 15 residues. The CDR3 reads CASSSGGGYNQPQHF. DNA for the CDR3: TGTGCCAGCAGTTCGGGTGGGGGGTACAATCAGCCCCAGCATTTT.